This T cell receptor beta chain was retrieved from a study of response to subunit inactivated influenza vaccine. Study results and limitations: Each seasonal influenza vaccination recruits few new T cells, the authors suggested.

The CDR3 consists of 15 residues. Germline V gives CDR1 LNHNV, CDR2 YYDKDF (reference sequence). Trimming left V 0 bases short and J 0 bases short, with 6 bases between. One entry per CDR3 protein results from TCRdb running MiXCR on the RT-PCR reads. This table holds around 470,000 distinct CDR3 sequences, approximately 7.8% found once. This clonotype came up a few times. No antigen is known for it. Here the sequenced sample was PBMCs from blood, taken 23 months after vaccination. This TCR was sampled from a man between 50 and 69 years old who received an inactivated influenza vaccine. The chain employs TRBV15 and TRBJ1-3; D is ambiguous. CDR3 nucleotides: TGTGCCACCAGCAGAGATTTCAGCTCTGGAAACACCATATATTTT. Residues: CATSRDFSSGNTIYF.